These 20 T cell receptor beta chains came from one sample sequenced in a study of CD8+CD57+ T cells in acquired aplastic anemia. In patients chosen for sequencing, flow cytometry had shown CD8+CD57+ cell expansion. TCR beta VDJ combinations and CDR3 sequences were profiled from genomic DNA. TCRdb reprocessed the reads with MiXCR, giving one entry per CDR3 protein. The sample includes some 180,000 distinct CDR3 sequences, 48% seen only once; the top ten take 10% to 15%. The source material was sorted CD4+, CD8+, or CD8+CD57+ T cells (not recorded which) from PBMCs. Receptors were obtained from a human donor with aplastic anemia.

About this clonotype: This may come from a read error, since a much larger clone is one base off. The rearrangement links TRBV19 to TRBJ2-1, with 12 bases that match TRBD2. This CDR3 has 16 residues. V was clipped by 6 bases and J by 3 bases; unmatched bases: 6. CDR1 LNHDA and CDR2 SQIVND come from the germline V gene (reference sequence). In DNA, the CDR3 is TGTGCCAGTAGACTGACTAGCGGGGGTCTCTACAATGAGCAGTTCTTC. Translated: CASRLTSGGLYNEQFF.

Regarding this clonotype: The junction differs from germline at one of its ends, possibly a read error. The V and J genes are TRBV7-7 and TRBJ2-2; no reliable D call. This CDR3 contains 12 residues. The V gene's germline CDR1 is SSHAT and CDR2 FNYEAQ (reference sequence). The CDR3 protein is CASSSERGELFF. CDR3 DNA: TGTGCTAGCAGCTCTGAGCGCGGGGAGCTGTTTTTT.

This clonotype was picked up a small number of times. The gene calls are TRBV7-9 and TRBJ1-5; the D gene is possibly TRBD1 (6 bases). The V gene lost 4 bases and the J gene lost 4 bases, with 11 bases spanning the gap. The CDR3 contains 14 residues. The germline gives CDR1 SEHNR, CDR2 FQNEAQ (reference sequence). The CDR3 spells CASSSGAWNQPQHF. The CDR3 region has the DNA TGTGCCAGCAGCTCGGGGGCCTGGAATCAGCCCCAGCATTTT.

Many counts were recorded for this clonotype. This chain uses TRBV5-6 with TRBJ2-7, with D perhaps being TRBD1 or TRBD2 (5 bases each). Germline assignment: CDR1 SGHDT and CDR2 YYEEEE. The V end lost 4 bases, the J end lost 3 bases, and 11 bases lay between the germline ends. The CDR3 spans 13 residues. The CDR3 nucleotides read TGTGCCAGCAGCCGCCGGGGCTACTACGAGCAGTACTTC. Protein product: CASSRRGYYEQYF.

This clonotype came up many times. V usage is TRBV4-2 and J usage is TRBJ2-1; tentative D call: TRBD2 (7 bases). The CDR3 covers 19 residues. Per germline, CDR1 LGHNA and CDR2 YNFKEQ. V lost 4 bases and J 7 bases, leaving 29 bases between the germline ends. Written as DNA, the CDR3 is TGTGCCAGCAGCCCCCTTGATAGGGGGGGCTCAAGTCAGAAAAATGAGCAGTTCTTC. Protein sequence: CASSPLDRGGSSQKNEQFF.

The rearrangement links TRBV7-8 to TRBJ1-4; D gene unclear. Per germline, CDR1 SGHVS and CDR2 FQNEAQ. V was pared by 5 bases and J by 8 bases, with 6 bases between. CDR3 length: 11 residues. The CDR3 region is CASSTREKLFF. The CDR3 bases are TGTGCCAGCAGCACGCGCGAAAAACTGTTTTTT.

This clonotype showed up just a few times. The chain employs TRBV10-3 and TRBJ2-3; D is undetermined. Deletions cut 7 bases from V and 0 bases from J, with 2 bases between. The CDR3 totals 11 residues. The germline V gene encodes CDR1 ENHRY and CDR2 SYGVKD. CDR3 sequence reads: CAITSTDTQYF. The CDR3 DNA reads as TGTGCCATCACGAGCACAGATACGCAGTATTTT.

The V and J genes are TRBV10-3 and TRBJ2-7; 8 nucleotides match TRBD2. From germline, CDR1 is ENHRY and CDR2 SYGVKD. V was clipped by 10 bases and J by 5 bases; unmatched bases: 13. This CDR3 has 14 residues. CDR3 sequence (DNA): TGTGCCAGCACCGACGGACTAGCCGGGAACGAGCAGTACTTC. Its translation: CASTDGLAGNEQYF.

The DNA of the CDR3 is TGTGCCAGCAGCTATCCCACCGGGGAGCTGTTTTTT. This translates into CASSYPTGELFF. This chain uses TRBV7-2 with TRBJ2-2; D is undetermined. CDR3 size: 12 residues. Germline values: CDR1 SGHTA, CDR2 FQGNSA. Between the trimmed V and J ends, which lost 4 bases and 4 bases, there was a span of 4 bases.

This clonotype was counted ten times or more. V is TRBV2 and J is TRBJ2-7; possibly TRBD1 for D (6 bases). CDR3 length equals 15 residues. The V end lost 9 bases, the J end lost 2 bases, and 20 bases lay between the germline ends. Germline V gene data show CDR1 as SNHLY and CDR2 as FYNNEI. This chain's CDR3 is CARTRLGGGTYEQYF. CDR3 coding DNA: TGTGCCAGAACACGACTTGGGGGCGGAACCTACGAGCAGTACTTC.

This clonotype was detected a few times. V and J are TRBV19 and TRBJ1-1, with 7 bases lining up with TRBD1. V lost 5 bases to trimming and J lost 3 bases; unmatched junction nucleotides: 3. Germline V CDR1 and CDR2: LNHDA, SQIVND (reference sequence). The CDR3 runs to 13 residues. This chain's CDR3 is CASSATGYTEAFF. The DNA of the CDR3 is TGTGCCAGTAGTGCGACAGGGTACACTGAAGCTTTCTTT. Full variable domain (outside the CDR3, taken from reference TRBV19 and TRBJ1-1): DGGITQSPKYLFRKEGQNVTLSCEQNLNHDAMYWYRQDPGQGLRLIYYSQIVNDFQKGDIAEGYSVSREKKESFPLTVTSAQKNPTAFYLCASSATGYTEAFFGQGTRLTVV.

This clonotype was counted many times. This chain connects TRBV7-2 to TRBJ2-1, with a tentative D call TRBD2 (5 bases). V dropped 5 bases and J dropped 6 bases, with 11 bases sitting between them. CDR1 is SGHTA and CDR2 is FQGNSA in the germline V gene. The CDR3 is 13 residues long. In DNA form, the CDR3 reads TGTGCCAGCAGCCGGCCGGGAATCAATGAGCAGTTCTTC. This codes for CASSRPGINEQFF. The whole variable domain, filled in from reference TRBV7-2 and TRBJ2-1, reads GAGVSQSPSNKVTEKGKDVELRCDPISGHTALYWYRQSLGQGLEFLIYFQGNSAPDKSGLPSDRFSAERTGGSVSTLTIQRTQQEDSAVYLCASSRPGINEQFFGPGTRLTVL.

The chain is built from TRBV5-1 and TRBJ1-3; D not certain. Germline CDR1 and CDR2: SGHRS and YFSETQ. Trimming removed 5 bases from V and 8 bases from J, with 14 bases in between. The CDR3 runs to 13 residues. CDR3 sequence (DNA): TGCGCCAGCAGTCGGGGAACGGTAGACACCATATATTTT. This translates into CASSRGTVDTIYF.

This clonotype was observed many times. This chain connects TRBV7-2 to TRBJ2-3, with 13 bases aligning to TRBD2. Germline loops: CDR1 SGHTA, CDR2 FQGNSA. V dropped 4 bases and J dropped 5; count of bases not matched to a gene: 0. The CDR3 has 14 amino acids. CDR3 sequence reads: CASSWTSGGDTQYF. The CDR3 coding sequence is TGTGCCAGCAGCTGGACTAGCGGGGGAGATACGCAGTATTTT. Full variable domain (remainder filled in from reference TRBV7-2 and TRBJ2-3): GAGVSQSPSNKVTEKGKDVELRCDPISGHTALYWYRQSLGQGLEFLIYFQGNSAPDKSGLPSDRFSAERTGGSVSTLTIQRTQQEDSAVYLCASSWTSGGDTQYFGPGTRLTVL.

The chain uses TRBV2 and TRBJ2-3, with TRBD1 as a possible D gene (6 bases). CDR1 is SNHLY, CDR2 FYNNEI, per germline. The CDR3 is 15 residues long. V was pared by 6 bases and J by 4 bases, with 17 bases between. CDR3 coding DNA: TGTGCCAGCAGCGCCTCGGCAGGGGATTCAGATACGCAGTATTTT. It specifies CASSASAGDSDTQYF.

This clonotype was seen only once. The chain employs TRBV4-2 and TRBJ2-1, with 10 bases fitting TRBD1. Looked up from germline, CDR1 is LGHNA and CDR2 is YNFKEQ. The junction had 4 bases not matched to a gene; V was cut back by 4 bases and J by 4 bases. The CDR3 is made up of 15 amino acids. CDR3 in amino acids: CASSPGTGVYNEQFF. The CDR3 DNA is TGTGCCAGCAGCCCCGGGACAGGGGTATACAATGAGCAGTTCTTC.

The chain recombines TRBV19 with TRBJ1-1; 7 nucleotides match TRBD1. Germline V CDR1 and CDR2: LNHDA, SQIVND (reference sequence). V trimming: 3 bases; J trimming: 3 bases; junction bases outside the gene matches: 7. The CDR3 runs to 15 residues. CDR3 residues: CASSMVQGGYTEAFF. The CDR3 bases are TGTGCCAGTAGTATGGTGCAGGGGGGCTACACTGAAGCTTTCTTT.

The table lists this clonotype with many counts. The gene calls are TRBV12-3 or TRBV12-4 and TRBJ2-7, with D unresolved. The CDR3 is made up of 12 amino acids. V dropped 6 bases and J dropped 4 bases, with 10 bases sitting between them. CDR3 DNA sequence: TGTGCCAGCAGGGCTACAGTGTACGAGCAGTACTTC. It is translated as CASRATVYEQYF.

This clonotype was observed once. The CDR3 DNA sequence: TGTGCCAGCAGCTCGCGTTTGACAAGGGGAAGTACCGGGGAGCTGTTTTTT. This encodes CASSSRLTRGSTGELFF. V and J are TRBV7-6 and TRBJ2-2; a possible D gene is TRBD1 (5 bases). This CDR3 has 17 amino acids. Trimming pared 4 bases from V and 5 bases from J, leaving 20 bases between. CDR1 and CDR2 from the germline V gene are SGHVS and FNYEAQ.

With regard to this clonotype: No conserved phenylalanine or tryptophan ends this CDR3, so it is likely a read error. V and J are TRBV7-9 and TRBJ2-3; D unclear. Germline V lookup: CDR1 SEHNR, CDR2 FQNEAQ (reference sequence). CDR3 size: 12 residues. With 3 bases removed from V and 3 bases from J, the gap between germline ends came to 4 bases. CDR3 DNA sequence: TGTGCCAGCAGCTTGAAAACAGATACGCAGTATGTT. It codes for CASSLKTDTQYV.